This TCR beta chain is from a study of shared clonotypes between healthy human individuals. General observations from the study: Non-shared clonotypes displayed generation probabilities falling below those of clonotypes present in all four donors. Between four donors, naive CD4 clonotypes were shared at a level of around 5.1%.

The CDR3 totals 14 residues. In germline, CDR1 is MDHEN, CDR2 SYDVKM. None of the donors, who were healthy HIV-negative adults, had recently had acute infections or vaccinations. Investigators divided CD4+ cells into CD45RA+ naive and CD45RA-negative memory subsets. Generated by immunoSEQ multiplex PCR, the TCRdb table keeps only in-frame clones and is missing some. The sample carries roughly 520,000 clones, more than 95% recorded once. Concerning this clone: No antigen is known for it. At one boundary the junction diverges from the germline segment, which might be a read error.

V usage is TRBV28 and J usage is TRBJ1-3, with TRBD1 matching over 8 bases. The sequenced material came from naive CD4+ T cells sorted from blood. Subset denoted: CD45RA+ positively selected. This clonotype was sampled from a woman aged 30 to 39 in good health. The CDR3 sequence: CASSVTGAGNTIYF. In nucleotides, the CDR3 is TGTGCCAGCAGTGTGACAGGGGCGGGAAACACTATATATTTT.